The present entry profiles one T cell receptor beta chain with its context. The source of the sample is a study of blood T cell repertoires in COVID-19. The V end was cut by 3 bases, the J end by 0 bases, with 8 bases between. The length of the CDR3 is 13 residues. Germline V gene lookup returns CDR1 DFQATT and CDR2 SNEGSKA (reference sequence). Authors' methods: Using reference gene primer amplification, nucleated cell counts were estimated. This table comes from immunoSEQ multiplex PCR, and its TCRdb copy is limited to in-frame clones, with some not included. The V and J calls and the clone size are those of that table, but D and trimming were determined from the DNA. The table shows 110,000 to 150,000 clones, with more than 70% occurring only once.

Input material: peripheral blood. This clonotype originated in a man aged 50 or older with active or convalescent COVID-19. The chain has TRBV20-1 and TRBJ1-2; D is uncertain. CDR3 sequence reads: CSASPTTNYGYTF. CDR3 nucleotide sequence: TGCAGTGCTAGTCCCACAACTAACTATGGCTACACCTTC.